One and the same sample provided the 32 T cell receptor beta chains below, sequenced in a study of response to subunit inactivated influenza vaccine. TCRdb itself ran the RT-PCR reads through MiXCR, one entry per CDR3 protein. The sample lists roughly 790,000 distinct CDR3 sequences; over 20% were seen once. The starting material was PBMCs from blood, obtained around 5 days after vaccination. These receptors came from a man aged 50-59 years who received an inactivated influenza vaccine.

The CDR3 spells CATSDPAAGGIGETQYF. In nucleotides, the CDR3 is TGTGCCACCAGTGATCCTGCGGCAGGGGGAATCGGAGAGACCCAGTACTTC. The chain has TRBV24-1 and TRBJ2-5, with 7 positions matching TRBD1. The CDR3 has 17 residues. Germline assignment: CDR1 KGHDR and CDR2 SFDVKD. V lost 3 bases, J lost 4 bases, and 13 bases stayed unmatched.

This clonotype was found a few times. The rearrangement joins TRBV7-2 to TRBJ2-7; D is perhaps TRBD2 (6 bases). Germline V lookup: CDR1 SGHTA, CDR2 FQGNSA. The CDR3 length is 14 residues. The germline V and J ends were trimmed by 1 base and 6 bases, with 13 bases remaining between them. In nucleotides, the CDR3 is TGTGCCAGCAGCTTAGAAGTTTTGGGGGGCGAGCAGTACTTC. Residues: CASSLEVLGGEQYF. Based on the CDR3 plus reference TRBV7-2 and TRBJ2-7, the full variable domain is GAGVSQSPSNKVTEKGKDVELRCDPISGHTALYWYRQSLGQGLEFLIYFQGNSAPDKSGLPSDRFSAERTGGSVSTLTIQRTQQEDSAVYLCASSLEVLGGEQYFGPGTRLTVT.

This clonotype was seen a few times. The chain links TRBV5-1 to TRBJ2-1; TRBD2 matches at 10 bases. The CDR3 is 19 residues long. Germline V CDR1 and CDR2: SGHRS, YFSETQ. The V segment lost 3 bases and the J segment 8 bases; nucleotides outside the gene matches: 20. DNA of the CDR3: TGCGCCAGCAGCTCCGGGCCCCTAGCGGGAGAACGTAGGTGGGATGAGCAGTTCTTC. Protein product: CASSSGPLAGERRWDEQFF.

The rearrangement links TRBV6-2 or TRBV6-3 to TRBJ2-1, with a possible D match to TRBD2 (6 bases). The V and J ends lost 5 bases and 4 bases respectively, with 15 bases between them. Germline loops: CDR1 MNHEY, CDR2 SVGEGT. CDR3 length: 15 residues. CDR3 protein: CASSKAGSTYNEQFF. The CDR3 coding sequence is TGTGCCAGCAGTAAGGCCGGGAGCACATACAATGAGCAGTTCTTC.

This clonotype has a count of ten or more. The chain uses TRBV7-2 and TRBJ2-1; perhaps TRBD2 as D (7 bases). This CDR3 is built from 13 residues. The germline gives CDR1 SGHTA, CDR2 FQGNSA. V gave up 3 bases and J gave up 7 bases, with 10 bases separating them. CDR3 loop: CASSFRGGNEQFF. As DNA, the CDR3 is TGTGCCAGCAGCTTCAGGGGAGGGAATGAGCAGTTCTTC.

Only a few counts were recorded for this clonotype. V and J are TRBV18 and TRBJ1-2; D remains unclear. The CDR3 covers 15 residues. Trimming stripped 3 bases from V and 4 bases from J, with 15 bases between. The germline CDR1 and CDR2 sequences are KGHSH and LQKENI. The CDR3, as DNA: TGTGCCAGCTCACCCGGGTCTACCATTCTCTATGGCTACACCTTC. It is translated as CASSPGSTILYGYTF.

This clonotype was observed at least ten times. V is TRBV15 and J is TRBJ2-4; 9 positions agree with TRBD1. The germline gives CDR1 LNHNV, CDR2 YYDKDF (reference sequence). J was trimmed by 5 bases and V by 0 bases; bases with no gene match: 5. The CDR3 extends over 16 amino acids. The CDR3 nucleotides are TGTGCCACCAGCAGAGACATAGGACAGGGGCAAAACATTCAGTACTTC. Encoded protein: CATSRDIGQGQNIQYF. Supplemented by reference TRBV15 and TRBJ2-4, the full variable domain reads DAMVIQNPRYQVTQFGKPVTLSCSQTLNHNVMYWYQQKSSQAPKLLFHYYDKDFNNEADTPDNFQSRRPNTSFCFLDIRSPGLGDTAMYLCATSRDIGQGQNIQYFGAGTRLSVL.

This clonotype showed up just a few times. This chain links TRBV11-3 with TRBJ2-7, with 7 bases lining up with TRBD2. Germline V gene lookup returns CDR1 SGHNT and CDR2 YENEEA. This CDR3 is built from 11 residues. The V segment lost 5 bases and the J segment 7 bases; nucleotides outside the gene matches: 2. This chain's CDR3 is CASSHGGEQYF. For the CDR3, the DNA is TGTGCCAGCAGCCACGGGGGGGAGCAGTACTTC.

This clonotype was counted only a few times. The chain carries TRBV5-1 and TRBJ2-7; 7 nucleotides line up with TRBD1. The germline CDR1 and CDR2 sequences are SGHRS and YFSETQ. V dropped 4 bases and J dropped 3; count of bases not matched to a gene: 13. This CDR3 contains 16 residues. CDR3 loop: CASSTQTGTAIYEQYF. In DNA, the CDR3 is TGCGCCAGCAGCACACAAACCGGGACAGCAATCTACGAGCAGTACTTC.

The genes are TRBV5-6 and TRBJ2-3; TRBD2 is a possible D gene (6 bases). CDR3 length equals 18 residues. Germline V gene lookup returns CDR1 SGHDT and CDR2 YYEEEE. V gave up 3 bases and J gave up 2 bases, with 22 bases separating them. The CDR3 sequence: CASSSDRGTRYPTDTQYF. The DNA of the CDR3 is TGTGCCAGCAGCTCCGACCGGGGGACGCGCTACCCCACAGATACGCAGTATTTT. Full variable domain (outside the CDR3, taken from reference TRBV5-6 and TRBJ2-3): DAGVTQSPTHLIKTRGQQVTLRCSPKSGHDTVSWYQQALGQGPQFIFQYYEEEERQRGNFPDRFSGHQFPNYSSELNVNALLLGDSALYLCASSSDRGTRYPTDTQYFGPGTRLTVL.

This clonotype was seen only a few times. The chain has TRBV27 and TRBJ2-7; D gene ambiguous. Trimming cost V 4 bases and J 5 bases, with 15 bases left between them. The CDR3 runs 14 residues. Germline CDR1 and CDR2: MNHEY and SMNVEV (reference sequence). The CDR3 loop is CASSWNRAIDEQYF. DNA for the CDR3: TGTGCCAGCAGTTGGAACAGAGCGATCGACGAGCAGTACTTC.

This clonotype was observed at least ten times. This chain links TRBV6-1 with TRBJ2-1, with 8 positions matching TRBD2. Germline-derived CDR1 and CDR2 are MNHNS and SASEGT. The CDR3 runs 13 residues. Trimming removed 11 bases from V and 4 bases from J; junction bases left unmatched: 7. In DNA, the CDR3 is TGTGCCGCCAGCCGGGGGGGTTACAATGAGCAGTTCTTC. Protein: CAASRGGYNEQFF.

This clonotype was seen only a few times. V gene TRBV4-1 combines with J gene TRBJ2-1; 9 bases agree with TRBD1. V shed 5 bases and J 12 bases; nucleotides not matched to a gene: 8. There are 13 residues in the CDR3. Germline V gene sequence: CDR1 MGHRA, CDR2 YSYEKL. The chain's CDR3 is CASSGWTGEGQFF. CDR3 coding DNA: TGCGCCAGCAGCGGCTGGACAGGGGAAGGGCAGTTCTTC.

The V call is TRBV10-3, the J call TRBJ2-1, with TRBD2 matching over 10 bases. V gave up 6 bases and J gave up 5 bases; unmatched junction bases: 4. The CDR3 extends over 14 amino acids. The germline V gene has CDR1 ENHRY and CDR2 SYGVKD. The CDR3 bases are TGTGCCATCAGCACTAGCGGGGTAAACAATGAGCAGTTCTTC. This encodes CAISTSGVNNEQFF.

The table lists this clonotype with a few counts. The V and J genes are TRBV24-1 and TRBJ2-3; D is undetermined. This CDR3 is 12 amino acids long. Trimming removed 8 bases from V and 2 bases from J, with 7 bases in between. CDR1 KGHDR and CDR2 SFDVKD come from the germline V gene. In DNA form, the CDR3 reads TGTGCCACCAAGGGCACCACAGATACGCAGTATTTT. Translated, it gives CATKGTTDTQYF.

This clonotype has a handful of counts. V usage is TRBV5-6 and J usage is TRBJ2-1; D unclear. Germline CDR1 is SGHDT and CDR2 is YYEEEE. The CDR3 totals 12 residues. Trimming removed 6 bases from V and 8 bases from J, with 12 bases in between. CDR3 sequence: CASTRTLYEQFF. In nucleotides, the CDR3 is TGTGCCAGCACCCGAACCCTTTATGAGCAGTTCTTC.

This chain uses TRBV20-1 with TRBJ2-7; D perhaps matches TRBD1 (5 bases). CDR3 size: 15 residues. CDR1 and CDR2 from the germline V gene are DFQATT and SNEGSKA (reference sequence). The V end lost 6 bases, the J end lost 2 bases, and 20 bases lay between the germline ends. This chain's CDR3 is CSALVDTQGTYEQYF. DNA of the CDR3: TGCAGTGCCCTCGTTGACACCCAGGGAACCTACGAGCAGTACTTC.

The chain employs TRBV29-1 and TRBJ2-3; perhaps D is TRBD1 or TRBD2 (5 bases each). Trimming shortened V by 7 bases and J by 1 base, and 9 bases separated the two germline ends. CDR1 and CDR2 from the germline V gene are SQVTM and ANQGSEA. The CDR3 contains 12 residues. The CDR3 is CSAQGRTDTQYF. In nucleotides, the CDR3 is TGCAGCGCCCAGGGACGCACAGATACGCAGTATTTT.

The sample holds a few counts of this clonotype. The chain has TRBV6-1 and TRBJ1-5, with 11 bases matching TRBD1. J was trimmed by 5 bases and V by 5 bases; bases with no gene match: 8. Germline V gene sequence: CDR1 MNHNS, CDR2 SASEGT. The CDR3 sequence is 16 residues long. CDR3 nucleotide sequence: TGTGCCAGCAGTCGTAGGACAGGGGGCGTAGATCAGCCCCAGCATTTT. Translation: CASSRRTGGVDQPQHF.

This clonotype was seen only a few times. The gene calls are TRBV29-1 and TRBJ2-7; 9 nucleotides agree with TRBD1. This CDR3 region has 15 residues. Trimming removed 1 base from V and 2 bases from J; junction bases left unmatched: 6. Per the germline V gene, CDR1 is SQVTM and CDR2 is ANQGSEA. CDR3 amino acids: CSVEVPGQGAYEQYF. DNA of the CDR3: TGCAGCGTTGAAGTTCCGGGACAGGGAGCCTACGAGCAGTACTTC.

This clonotype has a handful of counts. CDR3 DNA: TGTGCCAGCAGTGCCTTGAATAGCGGGGGGGCCGAAGATACGCAGTATTTT. Translation gives CASSALNSGGAEDTQYF. This chain connects TRBV12-3 or TRBV12-4 to TRBJ2-3, with 11 bases that match TRBD2. Trimming removed 5 bases from V and 5 bases from J; junction bases left unmatched: 12. This CDR3 has 17 residues.

The rearrangement links TRBV9 to TRBJ2-7, with D perhaps matching TRBD1 or TRBD2 (5 bases each). The CDR3 is made up of 14 amino acids. V was pared by 3 bases and J by 4 bases, with 14 bases between. Per the germline V gene, CDR1 is SGDLS and CDR2 is YYNGEE. This CDR3 reads CASSELGDRYEQYF. DNA for the CDR3: TGTGCCAGCAGCGAATTGGGGGACCGATACGAGCAGTACTTC.

The sample holds many counts of this clonotype. The V and J genes are TRBV20-1 and TRBJ2-3; 11 nucleotides align to TRBD2. The length of the CDR3 is 13 residues. The V gene's germline CDR1 is DFQATT and CDR2 SNEGSKA (reference sequence). Trimming removed 6 bases from V and 4 bases from J; junction bases left unmatched: 3. The CDR3 DNA reads TGCAGTGCCCTACTAGCGGGAGCAGATACGCAGTATTTT. This sequence encodes CSALLAGADTQYF.

The chain links TRBV9 to TRBJ1-1; TRBD1 might be the D (5 bases). Looked up from germline, CDR1 is SGDLS and CDR2 is YYNGEE. The CDR3 consists of 13 residues. The V end was cut by 6 bases, the J end by 3 bases, with 12 bases between. Here the CDR3 reads CASTRWGDTEAFF. The CDR3 DNA sequence: TGTGCCAGCACACGGTGGGGGGACACTGAAGCTTTCTTT.

This clonotype was counted only a few times. V usage is TRBV5-1 and J usage is TRBJ2-1, with 7 bases identical to TRBD1. Losses at the gene ends were 6 bases for V and 2 bases for J; bases not matched to a gene: 2. The germline gives CDR1 SGHRS, CDR2 YFSETQ. There are 13 residues in the CDR3. This CDR3 is CASTGTAYNEQFF. The CDR3 coding sequence is TGCGCCAGCACCGGGACAGCCTACAATGAGCAGTTCTTC.

This clonotype has ten or more counts. The rearrangement links TRBV11-2 to TRBJ1-6; D is possibly TRBD1 (5 bases). The CDR3 contains 13 residues. Trimming left V 1 base short and J 14 bases short, with 12 bases between. Germline CDR1 is SGHAT and CDR2 is FQNNGV. The DNA of the CDR3 is TGTGCCAGCAGCTTAGGACCCGGGGCGGCCCTCCACTTT. The encoded protein is CASSLGPGAALHF.

This chain joins TRBV5-1 and TRBJ2-4, with 11 bases that match TRBD2. CDR3 length equals 17 residues. CDR1 SGHRS and CDR2 YFSETQ come from the germline V gene. V was pared by 0 bases and J by 0 bases, with 2 bases of the junction left unmatched. The CDR3 region is CASSLGLAGIAKNIQYF. The CDR3 DNA sequence: TGCGCCAGCAGCTTGGGACTAGCGGGAATAGCCAAAAACATTCAGTACTTC.

This clonotype was detected a few times. The chain combines TRBV7-2 with TRBJ2-7; D uncertain. This CDR3 comprises 14 residues. V gave up 2 bases and J gave up 7 bases, with 15 bases separating them. In germline, CDR1 is SGHTA, CDR2 FQGNSA. CDR3 sequence: CASSLMSMTREQYF. In DNA form, the CDR3 reads TGTGCCAGCAGCTTAATGTCTATGACGAGGGAGCAGTACTTC. Together with reference TRBV7-2 and TRBJ2-7, the CDR3 gives the full variable domain: GAGVSQSPSNKVTEKGKDVELRCDPISGHTALYWYRQSLGQGLEFLIYFQGNSAPDKSGLPSDRFSAERTGGSVSTLTIQRTQQEDSAVYLCASSLMSMTREQYFGPGTRLTVT.

V is TRBV4-1 and J is TRBJ2-2; tentative D call: TRBD2 (6 bases). Trimming cost V 3 bases and J 2 bases, with 10 bases left between them. Germline V gives CDR1 MGHRA, CDR2 YSYEKL. There are 15 residues in the CDR3. The CDR3 here is CASSHSSVNTGELFF. CDR3 coding DNA: TGCGCCAGCAGCCACTCTAGCGTAAACACCGGGGAGCTGTTTTTT.

The genes are TRBV20-1 and TRBJ2-1, with D perhaps matching TRBD1 (6 bases). CDR1 and CDR2 from the germline V gene are DFQATT and SNEGSKA (reference sequence). This CDR3 comprises 15 residues. V was shortened by 6 bases and J by 0 bases, with 15 bases between the two germline ends. The CDR3 region is CSAEGQLSSYNEQFF. For the CDR3, the DNA is TGCAGTGCGGAAGGACAGTTAAGCTCCTACAATGAGCAGTTCTTC.

This clonotype was observed a handful of times. The chain is built from TRBV7-2 and TRBJ2-7; D unclear. The germline V and J ends were trimmed by 5 bases and 1 base, with 9 bases remaining between them. In germline, CDR1 is SGHTA, CDR2 FQGNSA. The CDR3 runs 13 residues. Here the CDR3 reads CASSPYTSYEQYF. CDR3 sequence (DNA): TGTGCCAGCAGCCCCTACACGTCCTACGAGCAGTACTTC.

In this sample, this clonotype turned up a few times. The chain uses TRBV29-1 and TRBJ2-2; 13 bases map to TRBD2. Germline V lookup: CDR1 SQVTM, CDR2 ANQGSEA. This CDR3 comprises 16 residues. V lost 4 bases, J lost 4 bases, and 6 bases stayed unmatched. CDR3 nucleotides: TGCAGCGTTGGGACTAGCGGGAGTCGTTTCACCGGGGAGCTGTTTTTT. Encoded protein: CSVGTSGSRFTGELFF.